This T cell receptor beta chain was obtained from a study of PD-L1 blockade in urothelial cancer. The count of this clone is one. This sample's time point: peripheral blood 6 weeks after treatment start. Germline V gene data show CDR1 as LNHDA and CDR2 as SQIVND (reference sequence). V was cut by 2 bases and J by 2 bases, with 8 bases left in between. The CDR3 consists of 14 residues. Measured with immunoSEQ multiplex PCR; TCRdb has only the in-frame clones, and not every one. The sample includes under 55,000 clones, around 80% of them seen just once. The sequences come from PBMCs, collected around atezolizumab (anti-PD-L1) treatment. The receptor comes from a man aged 55-75 years with urothelial cancer. The rearrangement uses TRBV19 and TRBJ2-3; no reliable D call. The CDR3 nucleotides read TGTGCCAGTAGTATAAACTCAAACACAGATACGCAGTATTTT. This translates into CASSINSNTDTQYF.